The present T cell receptor beta chain was sequenced within a study of T-cell reconstitution after alpha-beta-depleted transplantation in children (dated by TCRdb to about 2016). With respect to the entire study: Using TCR repertoire profiling, the study quantitatively followed how T-cell immune reconstitution unfolded in children after TCRalphabeta/CD19-depleted allogeneic hematopoietic cell transplantation.

This clonotype was detected only a few times. Its antigen is not yet known. Base qualities were left out, and no much larger clone turns up one base away. V drops 3 bases and J drops 0 bases, leaving 4 bases in between. The CDR3 contains 12 residues, cysteine and phenylalanine counted. Only the CDR3 DNA is retained, 36 bases long and in frame from the first base. Reading the germline V gene (reference sequence) gives CDR1 SGHNT and CDR2 YYREEE. Library preparation used PCR. For sequencing, an Illumina HiSeq 2500 was employed. TCR library preparation used molecular barcoding, with unique molecular identifiers applied to normalize quantification of the TCRbeta repertoire. TCRdb reprocessed the public reads (quality trimming at Q25 with fastp, clone calling with MiXCR) and kept in-frame beta chains. Each CDR3 protein appears once, grouped with its most common genes and DNA. This sample comprises about 500,000 distinct CDR3 sequences, approximately 29% of them detected only once. Together, the top ten hold under 3% of the sample.

The receptor's source is a human donor who donated a stem cell graft to a child with aplastic anemia. Rearrangement joined TRBV5-4 to TRBJ2-7, with no D gene named confidently. The sequenced sample was PBMCs from the stem cell graft donor, obtained from the stem cell graft. The encoded CDR3 is CASSWNSYEQYF. The DNA is TGTGCCAGCAGCTGGAACTCCTACGAGCAGTACTTC.